Sequencing of this T cell receptor (beta chain) was carried out in a study of OX40 agonist ivuxolimab in advanced cancers. Overall study: From roughly 23 to 85 years was the age range, with a mean of roughly 59 years, and about 78% were male. Under the entry rules, prior anti-PD-1, anti-PD-L1 or anti-CTLA-4 therapy was allowed, and 35% to 40% had some. Partial responses were achieved by three patients, one with hepatocellular carcinoma and two with cutaneous melanoma.

Repertoires were generated with immunoSEQ multiplex PCR, while TCRdb's copy carries only in-frame clones and drops some. This table holds some 59,000 clones, about nine tenths found once. The material sequenced was CD4+ or CD8+ T cells sorted from blood, taken in a trial of the OX40 agonist ivuxolimab. This receptor was taken from an adult with an advanced solid tumor such as melanoma, head and neck, liver or kidney cancer.

CDR3 region: CASSAQGDTEAFF. For the CDR3, the DNA is TGTGCCAGCAGCGCTCAGGGAGACACTGAAGCTTTCTTT. The chain links TRBV11-3 to TRBJ1-1; D is perhaps TRBD1 (5 bases). Trimming stripped 5 bases from V and 3 bases from J, with 10 bases between. Germline CDR1 is SGHNT and CDR2 is YENEEA. The CDR3 sequence is 13 residues long. The full variable domain, rest sourced from reference TRBV11-3 and TRBJ1-1, is EAGVVQSPRYKIIEKKQPVAFWCNPISGHNTLYWYLQNLGQGPELLIRYENEEAVDDSQLPKDRFSAERLKGVDSTLKIQPAELGDSAVYLCASSAQGDTEAFFGQGTRLTVV.